What follows describes a single TCR beta chain. Its antigen is as yet unknown. The treatment was: oral pan-JAK inhibitor, 5-10 mg twice daily. These data originate in a study of CD8+ T cells in alopecia areata. Whole-study results and caveats: Compared with normal scalp, lesional scalp had higher clonality and more expanded CD8+ clones. Tofacitinib yielded significantly lower scalp clonality and fewer expanded CD8+ clones among the top 100.

cDNA reverse transcribed from extracted RNA served as the sequencing template. Method: immunoSEQ multiplex PCR; TCRdb's copy keeps in-frame clones and lacks some. The sample lists 190,000 or so clones, approximately 60% occurring once. The sequence was collected from a human donor with alopecia areata. The material was CD4+ T cells sorted from blood, obtained at week 4, from a patient treated with tofacitinib.

The CDR3 DNA reads TGTGCCAGCAGCCTTGGGACTAGCGCTACCAAAAACATTCAGTACTTC. Amino acid sequence: CASSLGTSATKNIQYF. J is TRBJ2-4 and V is TRBV9; 10 bases fit TRBD2. The CDR3 is 16 amino acids. Germline CDR1 and CDR2: SGDLS and YYNGEE. V shed 4 bases and J 2 bases; nucleotides not matched to a gene: 6.